This T cell receptor (beta chain) was profiled in a study of OX40 agonist ivuxolimab in advanced cancers. The assay was immunoSEQ multiplex PCR, and TCRdb's table has in-frame clones only and misses some. The sample carries tens of thousands of clones, about 86% recorded once. Broader study findings: CD4+ and CD8+ T cells in blood underwent clonal expansion by week 6 at 0.1 to 3.0 mg/kg.

With respect to this clone: Its antigen is not identified.

V lost 0 bases to trimming and J lost 0 bases, with 4 bases between them. The CDR3 has 14 amino acids. Germline V gives CDR1 SGDLS, CDR2 YYNGEE. The TCR comes from an adult with an advanced solid tumor such as melanoma, head and neck, liver or kidney cancer. The source was CD4+ or CD8+ T cells sorted from blood, collected in a trial of the OX40 agonist ivuxolimab. The chain has TRBV9 and TRBJ2-1, with no clear D. Written as DNA, the CDR3 is TGTGCCAGCAGCGTAGATCCCTCCTACAATGAGCAGTTCTTC. This encodes CASSVDPSYNEQFF. Complete variable domain (other parts from reference TRBV9 and TRBJ2-1): DSGVTQTPKHLITATGQRVTLRCSPRSGDLSVYWYQQSLDQGLQFLIQYYNGEERAKGNILERFSAQQFPDLHSELNLSSLELGDSALYFCASSVDPSYNEQFFGPGTRLTVL.